This T cell receptor beta chain was sequenced in a study of blood T cell repertoires in COVID-19. Study-level information: Samples representing acute and convalescent COVID-19 were sourced from the United States, Italy and Spain. Sample material is recorded as cDNA or gDNA derived from T cells, B-cell-depleted T cells, or PBMCs.

Per the original methods: Amplification from reference gene primers served as the basis for estimated nucleated cell counts. TCRdb's copy holds only in-frame clones and misses some; the assay was immunoSEQ multiplex PCR. That table is the source of V, J and clone size, and D and trimming were worked out from the DNA. The sample comprises roughly 160,000 clones, roughly 86% of which are singletons, and almost 1% rests with the top ten. CDR3 length equals 16 residues. The ends lost 8 bases at V and 0 bases at J; junction bases unmatched: 9. Looked up from germline, CDR1 is LGHNT and CDR2 is FRNRAP. This rearrangement joins TRBV12-5 to TRBJ2-1; the match to TRBD2 covers 8 bases. What was sequenced was peripheral blood. The clonotype was recovered from a man between 18 and 29 years old with acute or convalescent COVID-19. CDR3 coding DNA: TGTGCTAGTAAGCCTCAACTAGCGGACTCCTACAATGAGCAGTTCTTC. It is translated as CASKPQLADSYNEQFF. Complete variable domain (other parts from reference TRBV12-5 and TRBJ2-1): DARVTQTPRHKVTEMGQEVTMRCQPILGHNTVFWYRQTMMQGLELLAYFRNRAPLDDSGMPKDRFSAEMPDATLATLKIQPSEPRDSAVYFCASKPQLADSYNEQFFGPGTRLTVL.